The 20 T cell receptor beta chains presented below share a single source sample, sequenced in a study of blood T cell repertoires in COVID-19. The repertoire was sequenced with immunoSEQ multiplex PCR; TCRdb's copy has only in-frame clones and lacks some. The table has 150,000 or so clones, less than 85% seen once. The sample was peripheral blood. The receptors shown here come from a woman aged 55 to 70 with COVID-19, enrolled during active disease.

This rearrangement joins TRBV20-1 to TRBJ2-7; a possible D gene is TRBD2 (5 bases). Trimming took off 3 bases at V and 1 base at J, with 13 bases between the two ends. CDR3 length: 14 amino acids. Germline CDR1 is DFQATT and CDR2 is SNEGSKA (reference sequence). The CDR3 reads CSASWNRGSYEQYF. In nucleotides, the CDR3 is TGCAGTGCTAGTTGGAATAGAGGGTCCTACGAGCAGTACTTC.

This CDR3 is CASSYSLTGPYNEQFF. Here the CDR3 DNA reads TGTGCCAGCAGTTACTCCCTGACAGGGCCCTACAATGAGCAGTTCTTC. The rearrangement joins TRBV6-6 to TRBJ2-1; 7 nucleotides line up with TRBD1. Germline CDR1 is MNHNY and CDR2 is SVGAGI (reference sequence). V lost 0 bases, J lost 2 bases, and 4 bases stayed unmatched. The CDR3 sequence is 16 residues long.

The rearrangement joins TRBV6-1 to TRBJ1-3; D ambiguous. This CDR3 is built from 14 residues. The ends were cut back, 3 bases at V and 1 base at J, with 7 bases in the middle. Germline CDR1 is MNHNS and CDR2 is SASEGT. For the CDR3, the DNA is TGTGCCAGCAGTGACCGGGAATCTGGAAACACCATATATTTT. It encodes CASSDRESGNTIYF.

The chain recombines TRBV7-8 with TRBJ1-1; D gene ambiguous. The V end was cut by 0 bases, the J end by 4 bases, with 9 bases between. The CDR3 sequence is 14 residues long. The germline gives CDR1 SGHVS, CDR2 FQNEAQ. The CDR3: CASSLADGLTEAFF. The CDR3, as DNA: TGTGCCAGCAGCTTAGCAGACGGACTCACTGAAGCTTTCTTT. Full variable domain (missing parts from reference TRBV7-8 and TRBJ1-1): GAGVSQSPRYKVAKRGQDVALRCDPISGHVSLFWYQQALGQGPEFLTYFQNEAQLDKSGLPSDRFFAERPEGSVSTLKIQRTQQEDSAVYLCASSLADGLTEAFFGQGTRLTVV.

This chain connects TRBV2 to TRBJ1-5; perhaps TRBD1 as D (6 bases). This CDR3 comprises 16 residues. V was shortened by 4 bases and J by 0 bases, with 13 bases between the two germline ends. Germline V gene data show CDR1 as SNHLY and CDR2 as FYNNEI. As DNA, the CDR3 is TGTGCCAGCAGTGTAGGGACACCGAATAGCAATCAGCCCCAGCATTTT. Translation: CASSVGTPNSNQPQHF.

V and J are TRBV28 and TRBJ2-2, with D perhaps TRBD2 (6 bases). V was pared by 5 bases and J by 13 bases, with 11 bases between. CDR3 size: 11 residues. From germline, CDR1 is MDHEN and CDR2 SYDVKM. The CDR3 region has the DNA TGTGCCAGCAGTAGACTAGGTGGGCTGTTTTTT. Its translation: CASSRLGGLFF.

This clone came up a few times. The chain is built from TRBV30 and TRBJ2-6, with a possible D match to TRBD2 (7 bases). V was trimmed by 4 bases and J by 4 bases, leaving 14 bases between them. There are 15 residues in the CDR3. Germline CDR1 GTSNPN, CDR2 SVGIG (reference sequence). CDR3 DNA: TGTGCCTGGACCCTAGGGGGGGTGGGGGCCAACGTCCTGACTTTC. It yields the protein CAWTLGGVGANVLTF.

The chain links TRBV9 to TRBJ2-1; D not resolved. Trimming removed 4 bases at V and 4 bases at J, with 15 bases between. Looked up from germline, CDR1 is SGDLS and CDR2 is YYNGEE. The CDR3 has 15 amino acids. This CDR3 is CASSPHRSRYNEQFF. The DNA of the CDR3 is TGTGCCAGCAGCCCCCATCGGAGTAGGTACAATGAGCAGTTCTTC.

The rearrangement joins TRBV29-1 to TRBJ2-2; possible D gene TRBD2, 5 bases. This CDR3 spans 15 amino acids. The V end was cut by 1 base, the J end by 5 bases, with 14 bases between. The V gene's germline CDR1 is SQVTM and CDR2 ANQGSEA. The CDR3 region has the DNA TGCAGCGTTGAAGCGCCCTATTCGGGGACCGGGGAGCTGTTTTTT. Amino acid sequence: CSVEAPYSGTGELFF.

In DNA form, the CDR3 reads TGTGCCAGCAGCTTAGGAGCAGGGGGAGCTGGAAACACCATATATTTT. Translation: CASSLGAGGAGNTIYF. The V gene is TRBV7-2, the J gene TRBJ1-3; 7 bases align to TRBD1. Germline V gene sequence: CDR1 SGHTA, CDR2 FQGNSA. Trimming at V came to 1 base and at J to 2 bases, leaving 5 bases not matched to a gene. CDR3 size: 16 residues.

CDR3 residues: CASTALIYYEQYV. The CDR3 nucleotides read TGTGCCAGCACCGCCTTGATCTACTACGAGCAGTACGTC. The chain couples TRBV28 to TRBJ2-7; D gene ambiguous. Per the germline V gene, CDR1 is MDHEN and CDR2 is SYDVKM. The V end was cut by 7 bases, the J end by 3 bases, with 13 bases between. The CDR3 is made up of 13 amino acids.

The rearrangement joins TRBV7-9 to TRBJ1-5, with D perhaps TRBD1 (5 bases). The CDR3 contains 16 residues. V was shortened by 2 bases and J by 1 base, with 12 bases between the two germline ends. Germline assignment: CDR1 SEHNR and CDR2 FQNEAQ (reference sequence). The CDR3 here is CASSLRRGDSNQPQHF. CDR3 nucleotide sequence: TGTGCCAGCAGCTTACGGCGGGGGGACAGCAATCAGCCCCAGCATTTT. Filled out from reference TRBV7-9 and TRBJ1-5, the complete variable domain reads DTGVSQNPRHKITKRGQNVTFRCDPISEHNRLYWYRQTLGQGPEFLTYFQNEAQLEKSRLLSDRFSAERPKGSFSTLEIQRTEQGDSAMYLCASSLRRGDSNQPQHFGDGTRLSIL.

The gene calls are TRBV11-2 and TRBJ2-1, with 9 positions matching TRBD1. Germline-derived CDR1 and CDR2 are SGHAT and FQNNGV. The J segment lost 4 bases and the V segment lost 1 base, leaving 5 bases of the junction unmatched. This CDR3 has 16 residues. The CDR3 region is CASSLGDRVSYNEQFF. CDR3 nucleotide sequence: TGTGCCAGCAGCTTAGGGGACAGGGTATCTTACAATGAGCAGTTCTTC.

The chain employs TRBV4-1 and TRBJ2-7; D is possibly TRBD1 (5 bases). Germline lookup yields CDR1 MGHRA and CDR2 YSYEKL. The CDR3 has 16 amino acids. The ends were cut back, 1 base at V and 5 bases at J, with 18 bases in the middle. CDR3 sequence reads: CASSQVWGRVWDEQYF. The CDR3 nucleotides read TGCGCCAGCAGCCAAGTATGGGGCAGGGTATGGGACGAGCAGTACTTC.

The rearrangement uses TRBV28 and TRBJ2-7, with 9 bases that match TRBD1. CDR1 and CDR2 (germline): MDHEN, SYDVKM. The CDR3 extends over 15 amino acids. The ends lost 6 bases at V and 1 base at J; junction bases unmatched: 7. CDR3 sequence: CASSFGTGFSYEQYV. Here the CDR3 DNA reads TGTGCCAGCAGCTTCGGGACAGGGTTTTCCTACGAGCAGTACGTC.

The chain carries TRBV28 and TRBJ1-5; D is undetermined. Germline CDR1 MDHEN, CDR2 SYDVKM. The CDR3 runs 14 residues. Trimming stripped 5 bases from V and 1 base from J, with 9 bases between. CDR3: CASSPPLSNQPQHF. The CDR3 DNA is TGTGCCAGCAGTCCTCCCCTGAGCAATCAGCCCCAGCATTTT.

The CDR3 here is CASSIDRGEPNQPQHF. The CDR3, as DNA: TGTGCCAGTAGTATAGACCGCGGAGAGCCCAATCAGCCCCAGCATTTT. V is TRBV19 and J is TRBJ1-5; D not certain. This CDR3 has 16 residues. V was pared by 0 bases and J by 3 bases, with 12 bases between. Germline V CDR1 and CDR2: LNHDA, SQIVND (reference sequence). The whole variable domain, remainder taken from reference TRBV19 and TRBJ1-5, is DGGITQSPKYLFRKEGQNVTLSCEQNLNHDAMYWYRQDPGQGLRLIYYSQIVNDFQKGDIAEGYSVSREKKESFPLTVTSAQKNPTAFYLCASSIDRGEPNQPQHFGDGTRLSIL.

V is TRBV7-9 and J is TRBJ2-2, with 9 bases fitting TRBD2. The CDR3 runs to 15 residues. Germline V gene sequence: CDR1 SEHNR, CDR2 FQNEAQ (reference sequence). Trimming at V came to 6 bases and at J to 6 bases, leaving 8 bases not matched to a gene. The CDR3 region is CASSTTGLASGELFF. DNA of the CDR3: TGTGCCAGCAGTACTACGGGACTAGCATCCGGGGAGCTGTTTTTT.

This clone was picked up one time. The CDR3 spells CASSPTGVKLFF. The CDR3 DNA follows: TGTGCCAGCAGTCCCACAGGGGTCAAACTGTTTTTT. This chain connects TRBV28 to TRBJ1-4, with 7 nucleotides matching TRBD1. This CDR3 has 12 amino acids. Germline V CDR1 and CDR2: MDHEN, SYDVKM. V shed 5 bases, J shed 11 bases, and the junction held 5 bases outside the gene matches.

CDR3 loop: CASVLWRALDTQYF. The CDR3, as DNA: TGTGCCAGCGTTCTTTGGCGGGCCTTAGATACGCAGTATTTT. The chain is built from TRBV2 and TRBJ2-3; a possible D gene is TRBD2 (5 bases). The CDR3 is 14 residues long. Deletions cut 8 bases from V and 5 bases from J, with 17 bases between. CDR1 and CDR2 from the germline V gene are SNHLY and FYNNEI.